The 25 T cell receptor beta chains below come from one sample, sequenced in a study of T cell responses to AZD1222 COVID-19 vaccine. Data came from immunoSEQ multiplex PCR; TCRdb stores just in-frame clones and leaves some out. The table includes over 100,000 clones, around 83% detected once. The sequenced sample was peripheral blood, obtained on day 0 of AZD1222 vaccination. The receptor source for this set is an adult in good health.

The chain carries TRBV19 and TRBJ2-4; perhaps TRBD1 as D (5 bases). CDR3 length: 16 residues. Germline V gene data show CDR1 as LNHDA and CDR2 as SQIVND (reference sequence). Trimming removed 3 bases at V and 2 bases at J, with 14 bases between. The CDR3 bases are TGTGCCAGTAGTATCCCGCAGGGCGTATCCAAAAACATTCAGTACTTC. It codes for CASSIPQGVSKNIQYF. Supplemented by reference TRBV19 and TRBJ2-4, the full variable domain reads DGGITQSPKYLFRKEGQNVTLSCEQNLNHDAMYWYRQDPGQGLRLIYYSQIVNDFQKGDIAEGYSVSREKKESFPLTVTSAQKNPTAFYLCASSIPQGVSKNIQYFGAGTRLSVL.

The chain combines TRBV3-1 (or the pseudogene TRBV3-2) with TRBJ2-2; D tentatively reads TRBD1 or TRBD2 (5 bases each). The V end was cut by 3 bases, the J end by 0 bases, with 17 bases between. Germline loops: CDR1 LGHDT, CDR2 YNNKEL (reference sequence). The CDR3 runs to 18 residues. Written as DNA, the CDR3 is TGTGCCAGCAGCCAGGGGGTGTCTGGCTTCGCGAACACCGGGGAGCTGTTTTTT. It translates to CASSQGVSGFANTGELFF.

This rearrangement joins TRBV5-1 to TRBJ2-7, with no clear D. The CDR3 consists of 16 residues. Trimming shortened V by 5 bases and J by 3 bases, and 21 bases separated the two germline ends. Germline V gene data show CDR1 as SGHRS and CDR2 as YFSETQ. CDR3: CASRPRSQAPYYEQYF. Here the CDR3 DNA reads TGCGCCAGCAGGCCTCGGTCCCAGGCACCCTACTACGAGCAGTACTTC.

Only one count was recorded for this clone. CDR3 bases: TGTGCCAGCAGTGAAATGTCCCGGGGCACTTATGGCTACACCTTC. This translates into CASSEMSRGTYGYTF. J is TRBJ1-2 and V is TRBV6-1; a possible D gene is TRBD1 (5 bases). The V and J ends lost 2 bases and 5 bases respectively, with 15 bases between them. The germline gives CDR1 MNHNS, CDR2 SASEGT. The CDR3 runs to 15 residues.

CDR3 sequence reads: CASSLDPAAKYNEQFF. The CDR3 DNA reads TGTGCCAGCAGCTTAGATCCGGCAGCTAAATACAATGAGCAGTTCTTC. The chain combines TRBV11-3 with TRBJ2-1; the D is unclear. Deletions cut 0 bases from V and 4 bases from J, with 13 bases between. The CDR3 is 16 amino acids. The germline V gene has CDR1 SGHNT and CDR2 YENEEA. Supplemented by reference TRBV11-3 and TRBJ2-1, the full variable domain reads EAGVVQSPRYKIIEKKQPVAFWCNPISGHNTLYWYLQNLGQGPELLIRYENEEAVDDSQLPKDRFSAERLKGVDSTLKIQPAELGDSAVYLCASSLDPAAKYNEQFFGPGTRLTVL.

The chain combines TRBV19 with TRBJ2-7; D is perhaps TRBD2 (5 bases). V dropped 3 bases and J dropped 5 bases, with 11 bases sitting between them. CDR1 is LNHDA and CDR2 is SQIVND in the germline V gene (reference sequence). This CDR3 has 13 amino acids. The CDR3 protein is CASSIPGLDEQYF. In DNA form, the CDR3 reads TGTGCCAGTAGTATCCCCGGACTCGACGAGCAGTACTTC.

This chain uses TRBV3-1 (or the pseudogene TRBV3-2) with TRBJ2-7; D is unclear. The germline V gene has CDR1 LGHDT and CDR2 YNNKEL (reference sequence). This CDR3 is 16 amino acids long. V lost 0 bases, J lost 0 bases, and 12 bases lay in between. CDR3 DNA: TGTGCCAGCAGCCAAGATATGGCACAGAGCTCCTACGAGCAGTACTTC. This sequence encodes CASSQDMAQSSYEQYF.

The rearrangement uses TRBV10-2 and TRBJ2-2, with D perhaps matching TRBD1 or TRBD2 (5 bases each). V shed 2 bases and J shed 0 bases, with 13 bases lying between them. CDR1 and CDR2 (germline): WSHSY, SAAADI. This CDR3 region has 17 residues. The CDR3 DNA sequence: TGCGCCAGCAGTGAGAGGGGTGTGGGGGCGAACACCGGGGAGCTGTTTTTT. Residues: CASSERGVGANTGELFF.

The chain is built from TRBV27 and TRBJ2-1; TRBD1 matches at 7 bases. Unmatched junction bases numbered 6, after V lost 4 bases and J lost 6 bases. The CDR3 is made up of 14 amino acids. In germline, CDR1 is MNHEY, CDR2 SMNVEV (reference sequence). The CDR3 sequence is CASSSGTVANEQFF. The DNA of the CDR3 is TGTGCCAGCAGTTCCGGGACAGTAGCCAATGAGCAGTTCTTC.

The V gene is TRBV28, the J gene TRBJ1-2; D is perhaps TRBD1 (5 bases). This CDR3 has 14 amino acids. The V end was cut by 6 bases, the J end by 4 bases, with 15 bases between. Germline V gene data show CDR1 as MDHEN and CDR2 as SYDVKM. Written as DNA, the CDR3 is TGTGCCAGCAGGGTGGGGGGTTCTGGCTATGGCTACACCTTC. Amino acids: CASRVGGSGYGYTF.

This CDR3 is CAWSVRGHYGYTF. The CDR3 DNA is TGTGCCTGGAGTGTGAGGGGCCACTATGGCTACACCTTC. This chain uses TRBV30 with TRBJ1-2; D may be TRBD1 (5 bases). The V and J ends lost 0 bases and 3 bases respectively, with 8 bases between them. Germline V gene data show CDR1 as GTSNPN and CDR2 as SVGIG (reference sequence). CDR3 length equals 13 residues.

CDR3 region: CASRILDGGQPQHF. The CDR3 DNA follows: TGTGCCAGTAGGATCCTCGATGGGGGACAGCCCCAGCATTTT. The V call is TRBV19, the J call TRBJ1-5; D may be TRBD1 (5 bases). Germline lookup yields CDR1 LNHDA and CDR2 SQIVND (reference sequence). CDR3 length: 14 residues. The V end was cut by 6 bases, the J end by 7 bases, with 16 bases between.

The gene calls are TRBV19 and TRBJ1-1; D gene ambiguous. CDR1 is LNHDA, CDR2 SQIVND, per germline (reference sequence). The V and J ends lost 3 bases and 1 base respectively, with 12 bases between them. The CDR3 runs 15 residues. CDR3 nucleotide sequence: TGTGCCAGTAGTATTGAATGGTCAGGGAACACTGAAGCTTTCTTT. Encoded protein: CASSIEWSGNTEAFF.

The gene calls are TRBV9 and TRBJ2-1; TRBD2 is a possible D gene (5 bases). V dropped 4 bases and J dropped 12 bases, with 14 bases sitting between them. The CDR3 is 12 amino acids. CDR1 is SGDLS and CDR2 is YYNGEE in the germline V gene. CDR3 DNA: TGTGCCAGCAGCCCCGCGGGCTTGGGGCAGTTCTTC. Amino acid sequence: CASSPAGLGQFF.

V is TRBV28 and J is TRBJ1-5, with a possible D match to TRBD1 (5 bases). From germline, CDR1 is MDHEN and CDR2 SYDVKM. V shed 8 bases and J shed 5 bases, with 13 bases lying between them. The CDR3 covers 13 residues. CDR3: CASLRGGDQPQHF. For the CDR3, the DNA is TGTGCCAGCCTTCGGGGGGGGGATCAGCCCCAGCATTTT.

The V call is TRBV5-4, the J call TRBJ1-1; possible D gene TRBD1, 5 bases. V dropped 2 bases and J dropped 6 bases, with 14 bases sitting between them. From germline, CDR1 is SGHNT and CDR2 YYREEE (reference sequence). This CDR3 spans 14 amino acids. The CDR3 protein is CASSLPGPGAEAFF. CDR3 DNA: TGTGCCAGCAGCTTACCGGGACCGGGGGCTGAAGCTTTCTTT.

The chain employs TRBV5-1 and TRBJ1-4; 7 bases align to TRBD1. The germline V gene has CDR1 SGHRS and CDR2 YFSETQ. The CDR3 contains 14 residues. The V gene end was trimmed by 4 bases and the J gene end by 8 bases; junction bases not matched to a gene: 8. Written as DNA, the CDR3 is TGCGCCAGCAGCCCGGGACAGAGTCAGGAAAAACTGTTTTTT. This gives the protein CASSPGQSQEKLFF.

The chain couples TRBV19 to TRBJ2-2; D may correspond to TRBD1 or TRBD2 (5 bases each). The V gene's germline CDR1 is LNHDA and CDR2 SQIVND (reference sequence). The V and J ends lost 3 bases and 1 base respectively, with 9 bases between them. The CDR3 length is 15 residues. CDR3 sequence: CASSIGAGNTGELFF. The CDR3 region has the DNA TGTGCCAGTAGTATCGGGGCAGGGAACACCGGGGAGCTGTTTTTT.

The rearrangement joins TRBV6-1 to TRBJ1-5, with TRBD1 as a possible D gene (5 bases). This CDR3 comprises 14 residues. CDR1 and CDR2 from the germline V gene are MNHNS and SASEGT. Trimming shortened V by 1 base and J by 7 bases, and 11 bases separated the two germline ends. This CDR3 reads CASSEGGVRQPQHF. In DNA, the CDR3 is TGTGCCAGCAGTGAAGGAGGGGTGAGGCAGCCCCAGCATTTT.

This clone was found once. CDR3 bases: TGTGCCAGCAGCCGGACGGGACTAGCGGACAATGAGCAGTTCTTC. This sequence encodes CASSRTGLADNEQFF. This chain connects TRBV4-2 to TRBJ2-1; TRBD2 aligns across 11 bases. The CDR3 extends over 15 amino acids. The germline CDR1 and CDR2 sequences are LGHNA and YNFKEQ. V lost 4 bases, J lost 5 bases, and 4 bases stayed unmatched.

V is TRBV5-4 and J is TRBJ1-3; TRBD1 aligns across 8 bases. Germline V CDR1 and CDR2: SGHNT, YYREEE (reference sequence). J gave up 2 bases and V 4 bases, and 5 bases lay outside the gene matches. The length of the CDR3 is 15 residues. CDR3 bases: TGTGCCAGCAGCGTGGACAGGGTGGCTGGAAACACCATATATTTT. This gives the protein CASSVDRVAGNTIYF.

V is TRBV18 and J is TRBJ1-5, with TRBD1 matching over 9 bases. The CDR3 has 14 amino acids. Germline V gene sequence: CDR1 KGHSH, CDR2 LQKENI. Trimming removed 3 bases from V and 4 bases from J; junction bases left unmatched: 1. CDR3 region: CASSPGQGNQPQHF. CDR3 coding DNA: TGTGCCAGCTCACCGGGACAGGGAAATCAGCCCCAGCATTTT. Based on the CDR3 plus reference TRBV18 and TRBJ1-5, the full variable domain is NAGVMQNPRHLVRRRGQEARLRCSPMKGHSHVYWYRQLPEEGLKFMVYLQKENIIDESGMPKERFSAEFPKEGPSILRIQQVVRGDSAAYFCASSPGQGNQPQHFGDGTRLSIL.

The rearrangement links TRBV6-6 to TRBJ1-1, with a tentative D call TRBD1 (5 bases). Germline values: CDR1 MNHNY, CDR2 SVGAGI (reference sequence). The CDR3 sequence is 14 residues long. V was pared by 2 bases and J by 3 bases, with 10 bases between. The CDR3 sequence: CASSYGPGDTEAFF. CDR3 nucleotides: TGTGCCAGCAGTTACGGGCCGGGGGACACTGAAGCTTTCTTT.

J is TRBJ2-7 and V is TRBV7-2, with TRBD1 as a possible D gene (5 bases). Germline CDR1 and CDR2: SGHTA and FQGNSA. This CDR3 spans 13 amino acids. Trimming removed 2 bases at V and 2 bases at J, with 7 bases between. CDR3 protein: CASSLRQTYEQYF. CDR3 DNA sequence: TGTGCCAGCAGCTTACGACAGACCTACGAGCAGTACTTC.

The V and J genes are TRBV3-1 (or the pseudogene TRBV3-2) and TRBJ2-3; D is ambiguous. The CDR3 runs to 16 residues. Trimming cost V 3 bases and J 4 bases, with 17 bases left between them. The germline gives CDR1 LGHDT, CDR2 YNNKEL (reference sequence). The DNA of the CDR3 is TGTGCCAGCAGCCACGGCCCTAGTCTGTTCCCAGATACGCAGTATTTT. Its protein is CASSHGPSLFPDTQYF.